A single T cell receptor (beta chain) is shown here with its context. The CDR3 length is 13 residues. Germline V gives CDR1 SGHVS, CDR2 FNYEAQ. V lost 6 bases to trimming and J lost 1 base, with 10 bases between them. Primers: 60 Vbeta forward and 13 Jbeta reverse. The data were produced by immunoSEQ multiplex PCR, yet TCRdb's version contains in-frame clones alone and is incomplete. The table includes about 150,000 clones, over 60% detected once. The data derive from a study of cytomegalovirus exposure and HLA in healthy donors. The chain has TRBV7-6 and TRBJ2-7, with a weak D call TRBD1 (5 bases). The sequenced sample was PBMCs. The receptor was isolated from a woman in her 40s in good health and CMV-seronegative. The CDR3 protein is CASSVQESYEQYF. The CDR3 coding sequence is TGTGCCAGCAGTGTACAGGAGTCCTACGAGCAGTACTTC.